This T cell receptor beta chain is from a study of response to subunit inactivated influenza vaccine. This clonotype turned up a few times. CDR3 length equals 15 residues. The germline V gene has CDR1 DFQATT and CDR2 SNEGSKA (reference sequence). V gave up 5 bases and J gave up 2 bases; unmatched junction bases: 5. TCRdb called the RT-PCR reads again in MiXCR, with one record for every CDR3 protein. The sample lists roughly 620,000 distinct CDR3 sequences, about 10% occurring once. This same sample was also part of a study on T cells expressing NK-cell markers. That investigation notes: What made the TCR beta cDNA was 5'RACE template switching with UMIs. Beta-chain profiling covered CD3+CD56+NKG2C+, CD3+CD56+NKG2C- and CD3+CD56-NKG2C+ sorted subsets. Six or seven donors had dominant NKG2C+ clonotypes that comprised roughly 1.0-8% of their CD8+ T cells. For several donors, these clonotypes were likewise the leading ones in the CD3+CD56-NKG2C+ fraction.

The sequencing used PBMCs from blood, collected on the day of vaccination. This sequence joins TRBV20-1 and TRBJ2-7, with 14 bases aligning to TRBD2. This receptor was identified in a man over 45 who received an inactivated influenza vaccine. CDR3 loop: CSASGLAGGPYEQYF. Here the CDR3 DNA reads TGCAGTGCTTCCGGACTAGCGGGGGGTCCCTACGAGCAGTACTTC.